This T cell receptor (beta chain) was observed in a study of blood T cell repertoires in COVID-19 (dated by TCRdb to 2020 to 2021). The study in broad terms: Samples from collaborators originated in the United States, Italy and Spain and spanned both the acute and convalescent phases of COVID-19. Samples were obtained from the ongoing ImmuneRACE study (first 160 participants) and from over 1,000 subjects provided by 6 global collaborators. The dataset comprised deeply sampled blood TCRbeta repertoires from subjects exposed to, actively infected with, or recovered from COVID-19. The prospective study material was composed of cDNA or gDNA derived from T cells, B-cell-depleted T cells, or PBMCs. Where available, HLA class I and class II types were taken from metadata supplied by the sample provider and were not determined by assay-based typing. Nearly every sample came with metadata listing a de-identified subject ID, COVID-19 status, age in years and sex. The repertoires were made available in a free public database intended to serve as a resource for research on the immune response to SARS-CoV-2. The paper as a whole reports these results and caveats: The quantity of clinical and demographic metadata differed by source and by participant and was supplied without curation.

About this clone: It has no known antigen specificity. Base qualities are not at hand, and no much larger clone is one base apart.

The CDR3 contains 15 residues, cysteine and phenylalanine counted. Solely the CDR3 DNA is kept, with 45 bases framed from the first base. V is reduced by 0 bases and J by 0 bases, leaving a spacing of 8 bases between them. As encoded in the germline V gene, CDR1 is SGHTA while CDR2 is FQGTGA. The immunoSEQ Assay, a bias-controlled multiplex PCR, was used to amplify TCRbeta CDR3 regions from genomic DNA. As for the authors' bioinformatics: Nucleated cell counts per sample were estimated from amplification of reference gene primers within the assay. To quantify the absolute abundance of each unique TCRbeta CDR3 rearrangement, sequence reads were collapsed and filtered. For each sample, productive Simpson clonality was calculated by taking the square root of Simpson's diversity index across productive rearrangements. The clones in this table, taken by TCRdb from immuneACCESS, are in-frame only. Not every clone is retained; where verified, under half of the shortfall comes from an unresolved V gene, and the cause of the rest is unknown. V, J and clone size reflect that table, while D and trimming were determined from the DNA. The sample includes 200,000 to 250,000 clones, with approximately 86% observed a single time. Roughly 1.3% of the sample lies in the top ten.

In Seattle, one collaborating source enrolled patients while the infection was active and tracked those patients longitudinally over the course of disease. Each collaborating institution followed its own protocols to collect whole blood in K2EDTA tubes. For TCRbeta analysis, collaborators shipped samples as frozen whole blood, isolated PBMCs, or DNA extracted from either of those sample types. Sequencing used peripheral blood. The TCR was taken from a woman aged 25-40 years with COVID-19, enrolled during active disease. This receptor chain uses TRBV7-3 and TRBJ1-1; perhaps TRBD1 is the D gene, with 5 bases matching. The nucleotide sequence reads as follows: TGTGCCAGCAGCTTAACCAGGGCAATGAACACTGAAGCTTTCTTT. It translates to CASSLTRAMNTEAFF.